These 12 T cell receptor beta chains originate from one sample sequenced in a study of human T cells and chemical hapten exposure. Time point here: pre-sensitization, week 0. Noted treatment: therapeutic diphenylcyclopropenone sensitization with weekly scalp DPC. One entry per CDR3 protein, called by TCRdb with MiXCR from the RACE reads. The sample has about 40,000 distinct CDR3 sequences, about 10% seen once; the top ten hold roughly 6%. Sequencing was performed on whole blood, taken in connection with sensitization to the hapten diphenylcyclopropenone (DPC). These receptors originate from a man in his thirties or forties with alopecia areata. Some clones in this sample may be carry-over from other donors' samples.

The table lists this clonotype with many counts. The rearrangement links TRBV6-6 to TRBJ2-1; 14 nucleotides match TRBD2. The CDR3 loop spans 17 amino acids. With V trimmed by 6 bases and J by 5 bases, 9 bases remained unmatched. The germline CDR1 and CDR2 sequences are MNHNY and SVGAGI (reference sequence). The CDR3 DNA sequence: TGTGCCAGCAGGGGACTAGCGGGAGTTGGGTGGAACAATGAGCAGTTCTTC. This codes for CASRGLAGVGWNNEQFF.

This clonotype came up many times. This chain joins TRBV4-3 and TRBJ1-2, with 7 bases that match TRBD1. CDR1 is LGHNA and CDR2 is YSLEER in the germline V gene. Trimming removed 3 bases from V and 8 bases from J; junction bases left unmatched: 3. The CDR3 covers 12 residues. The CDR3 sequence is CASSHRTGGYTF. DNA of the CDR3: TGCGCCAGCAGCCACCGGACAGGCGGCTACACCTTC.

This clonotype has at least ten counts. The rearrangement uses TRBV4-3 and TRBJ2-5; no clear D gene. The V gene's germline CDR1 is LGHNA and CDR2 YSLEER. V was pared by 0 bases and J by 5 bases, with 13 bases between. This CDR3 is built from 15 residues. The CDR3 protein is CASSQEGLAGETQYF. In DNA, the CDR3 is TGCGCCAGCAGCCAAGAGGGGTTAGCTGGGGAGACCCAGTACTTC.

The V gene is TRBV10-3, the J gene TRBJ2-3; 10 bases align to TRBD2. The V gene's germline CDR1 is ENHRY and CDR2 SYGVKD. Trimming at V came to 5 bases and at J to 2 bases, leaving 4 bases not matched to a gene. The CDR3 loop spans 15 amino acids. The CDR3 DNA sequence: TGTGCCATCAGTTACACTAGCGGGGCCACAGATACGCAGTATTTT. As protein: CAISYTSGATDTQYF.

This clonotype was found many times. The CDR3 is CASSPLLGQGSGNTIYF. CDR3 nucleotides: TGTGCCAGCTCACCACTTCTAGGACAGGGCTCTGGAAACACCATATATTTT. J is TRBJ1-3 and V is TRBV18; the match to TRBD1 covers 8 bases. The CDR3 runs to 17 residues. The V and J ends lost 1 base and 0 bases, in that order; junction bases with no gene match: 5. Germline V CDR1 and CDR2: KGHSH, LQKENI.

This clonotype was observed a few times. CDR3 DNA sequence: TGTGCCAGCAGCCAAGGAGGGGTAACGGGAGGTGGAAATGAGCAGTTCTTC. It yields the protein CASSQGGVTGGGNEQFF. The chain combines TRBV4-2 with TRBJ2-1, with TRBD2 identical over 7 bases. V shed 1 base, J shed 7 bases, and the junction held 13 bases outside the gene matches. The CDR3 spans 17 residues. CDR1 and CDR2 (germline): LGHNA, YNFKEQ.

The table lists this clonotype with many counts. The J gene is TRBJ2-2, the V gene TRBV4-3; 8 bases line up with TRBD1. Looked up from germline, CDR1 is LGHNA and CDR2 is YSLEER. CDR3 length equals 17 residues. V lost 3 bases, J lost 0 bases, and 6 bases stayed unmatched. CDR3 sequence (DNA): TGCGCCAGCAGCCAGGGACCAGGGGGCGCGAACACCGGGGAGCTGTTTTTT. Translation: CASSQGPGGANTGELFF.

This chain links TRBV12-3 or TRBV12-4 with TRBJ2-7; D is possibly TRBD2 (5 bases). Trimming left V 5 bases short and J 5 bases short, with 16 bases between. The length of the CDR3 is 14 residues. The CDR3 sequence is CASSPPGNSHEQYF. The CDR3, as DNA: TGTGCCAGCAGTCCCCCGGGAAATAGCCACGAGCAGTACTTC.

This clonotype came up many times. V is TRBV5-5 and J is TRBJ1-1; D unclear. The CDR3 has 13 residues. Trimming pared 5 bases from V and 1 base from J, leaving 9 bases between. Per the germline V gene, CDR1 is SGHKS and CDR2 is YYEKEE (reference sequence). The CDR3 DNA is TGTGCCAGCAGTGTGGGCAGGAACACTGAAGCTTTCTTT. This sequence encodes CASSVGRNTEAFF.

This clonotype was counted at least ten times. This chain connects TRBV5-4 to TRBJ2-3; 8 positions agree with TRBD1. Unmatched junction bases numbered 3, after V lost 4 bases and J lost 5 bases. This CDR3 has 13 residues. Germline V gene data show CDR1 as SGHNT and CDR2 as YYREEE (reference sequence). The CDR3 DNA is TGTGCCAGCAGCGTACAGGGGGAAGATACGCAGTATTTT. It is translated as CASSVQGEDTQYF.

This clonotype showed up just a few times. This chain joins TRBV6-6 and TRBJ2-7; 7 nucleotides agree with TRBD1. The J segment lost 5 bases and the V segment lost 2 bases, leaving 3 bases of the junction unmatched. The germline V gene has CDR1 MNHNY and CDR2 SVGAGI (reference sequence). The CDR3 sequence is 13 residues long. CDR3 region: CASSYTQGNEQYF. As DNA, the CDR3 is TGTGCCAGCAGTTACACACAGGGGAACGAGCAGTACTTC.

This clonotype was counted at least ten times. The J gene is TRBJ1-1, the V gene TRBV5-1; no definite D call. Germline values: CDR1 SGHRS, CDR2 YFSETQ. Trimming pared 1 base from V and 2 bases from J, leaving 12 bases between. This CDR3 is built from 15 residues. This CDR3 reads CASSLMPEANTEAFF. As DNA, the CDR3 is TGCGCCAGCAGCTTGATGCCTGAAGCAAACACTGAAGCTTTCTTT.